This entry concerns a single T cell receptor (beta chain). No antigen is known for it. The data were taken from a study of shared clonotypes between healthy human individuals. Study-wide points: Sorted-subset sequencing was shown by rarefaction to be incomplete despite large depth. Relative to clonotypes present in all four donors, those not shared had lower generation probabilities.

The naive CD8 subset, CD45RO-negative cells positively selected for CCR7, excluded terminally differentiated effector memory CD45RA+ cells. Using immunoSEQ multiplex PCR, the repertoire was profiled, and TCRdb retains in-frame clones only, with some absent. The table has about 600,000 clones, 95% to 96% seen once. The germline gives CDR1 PRHDT, CDR2 FYEKMQ (reference sequence). J gave up 2 bases and V 5 bases, and 6 bases lay outside the gene matches. This CDR3 contains 15 residues. The sequence was collected from a woman aged 25 to 45 in good health. The chain carries TRBV13 and TRBJ2-1; 7 nucleotides align to TRBD1. Sequencing input: naive CD8+ T cells sorted from blood. The CDR3 sequence: CASSPRQGAYNEQFF. The DNA for the CDR3 is TGTGCCAGCAGCCCTCGACAGGGTGCCTACAATGAGCAGTTCTTC.